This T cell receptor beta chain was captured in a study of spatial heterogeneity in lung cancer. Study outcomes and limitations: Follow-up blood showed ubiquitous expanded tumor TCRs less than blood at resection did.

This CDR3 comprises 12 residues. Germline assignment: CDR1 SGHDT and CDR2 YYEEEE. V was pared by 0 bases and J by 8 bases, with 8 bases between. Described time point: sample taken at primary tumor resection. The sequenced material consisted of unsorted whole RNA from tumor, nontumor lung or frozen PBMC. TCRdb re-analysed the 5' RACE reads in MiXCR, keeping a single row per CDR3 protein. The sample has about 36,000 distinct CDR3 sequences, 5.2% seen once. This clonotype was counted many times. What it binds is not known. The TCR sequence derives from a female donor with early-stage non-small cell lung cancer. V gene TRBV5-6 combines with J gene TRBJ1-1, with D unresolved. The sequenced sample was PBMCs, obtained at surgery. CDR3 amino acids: CASSLVGIEAFF. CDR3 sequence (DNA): TGTGCCAGCAGCTTGGTAGGCATAGAAGCTTTCTTT.